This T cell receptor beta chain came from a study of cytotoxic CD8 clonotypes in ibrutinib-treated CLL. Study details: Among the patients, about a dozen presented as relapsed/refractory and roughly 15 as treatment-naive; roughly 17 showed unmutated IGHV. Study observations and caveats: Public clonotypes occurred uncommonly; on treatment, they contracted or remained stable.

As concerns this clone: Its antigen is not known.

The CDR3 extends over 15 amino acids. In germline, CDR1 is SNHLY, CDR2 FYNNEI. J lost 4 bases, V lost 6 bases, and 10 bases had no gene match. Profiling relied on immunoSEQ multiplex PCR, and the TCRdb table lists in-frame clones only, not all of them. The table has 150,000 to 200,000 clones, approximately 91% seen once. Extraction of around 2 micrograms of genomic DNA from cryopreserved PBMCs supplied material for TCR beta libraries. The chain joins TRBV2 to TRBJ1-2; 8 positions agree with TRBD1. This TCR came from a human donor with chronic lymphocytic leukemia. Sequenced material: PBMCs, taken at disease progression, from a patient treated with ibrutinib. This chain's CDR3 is CASRMTTGQVYGYTF. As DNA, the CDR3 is TGTGCCAGCAGAATGACGACGGGACAGGTCTATGGCTACACCTTC.